These 7 T cell receptor beta chains were all obtained from the same sample, sequenced in a study of cytomegalovirus exposure and HLA in healthy donors. Both 60 Vbeta primers and 13 Jbeta primers went into the PCR. Some clones are missing from TCRdb's copy, which holds only in-frame ones; the method was immunoSEQ multiplex PCR. The table lists about 50,000 clones, around four fifths of them singletons. Sequences were obtained from PBMCs. The receptors derive from a man aged 30-40 years in good health and CMV-seronegative.

The chain carries TRBV12-2 and TRBJ2-1; the table assigns TRBD2, which was not confirmed against the DNA. TRBV12-2 has pseudogene status. This CDR3 has 11 amino acids. In nucleotides, the CDR3 is TGTGCAAGTCGCTCGAGTAATGAGCAGTTCTTC. Translating gives CASRSSNEQFF.

This chain connects TRBV9 to TRBJ2-2; D perhaps matches TRBD2 (6 bases). The CDR3 length is 13 residues. The V gene's germline CDR1 is SGDLS and CDR2 YYNGEE. V was trimmed by 3 bases and J by 5 bases, leaving 8 bases between them. The CDR3 spells CASSGGTTGELFF. The CDR3 region has the DNA TGTGCCAGCAGCGGAGGGACTACCGGGGAGCTGTTTTTT.

The rearrangement joins TRBV4-1 to TRBJ1-3, with TRBD1 identical over 9 bases. The CDR3 is made up of 15 amino acids. Per germline, CDR1 MGHRA and CDR2 YSYEKL. The junction had 4 bases not matched to a gene; V was cut back by 6 bases and J by 1 base. CDR3 sequence (DNA): TGCGCCAGCAGTCTAGACAGGGGGTCTGGAAACACCATATATTTT. Translation: CASSLDRGSGNTIYF.

This chain links TRBV19 with TRBJ2-6; 8 nucleotides agree with TRBD1. The V segment lost 5 bases and the J segment 1 base; nucleotides outside the gene matches: 10. The CDR3 totals 18 residues. Germline CDR1 and CDR2: LNHDA and SQIVND (reference sequence). DNA of the CDR3: TGTGCCAGTAGTCCCCGGACAGGGCGGGCTTCTGGGGCCAACGTCCTGACTTTC. It encodes CASSPRTGRASGANVLTF.

The rearrangement links TRBV7-9 to TRBJ2-5; D is ambiguous. V was shortened by 3 bases and J by 4 bases, with 6 bases between the two germline ends. CDR1 is SEHNR and CDR2 is FQNEAQ in the germline V gene (reference sequence). This CDR3 contains 12 residues. Here the CDR3 DNA reads TGTGCCAGCAGCTTCGGTGGAGAGACCCAGTACTTC. The encoded protein is CASSFGGETQYF.

The chain links TRBV27 to TRBJ2-2; 12 bases match TRBD2. Looked up from germline, CDR1 is MNHEY and CDR2 is SMNVEV (reference sequence). The CDR3 totals 17 residues. Trimming cost V 7 bases and J 4 bases; bases outside gene matches: 10. The CDR3 is CASNPLPLAGGTGELFF. The CDR3, as DNA: TGTGCCAGCAACCCCCTCCCACTAGCGGGAGGCACCGGGGAGCTGTTTTTT.

The V call is TRBV7-9, the J call TRBJ1-1; no definite D call. Between the trimmed V and J ends, which lost 1 base and 1 base, there was a span of 4 bases. CDR1 SEHNR and CDR2 FQNEAQ come from the germline V gene (reference sequence). This CDR3 is built from 13 residues. The CDR3 coding sequence is TGTGCCAGCAGCTTAGTCCGGAACACTGAAGCTTTCTTT. Translation gives CASSLVRNTEAFF.